These 27 T cell receptor beta chains share one sample of origin, sequenced in a study of blood T cells in healthy people across ages. Sample-barcoded 5' priming and a J-beta primer mix drove a second PCR of about 6 to 11 cycles. A single record per CDR3 protein comes from TCRdb applying MiXCR to the 5' RACE reads. Among 1 million to 1.2 million distinct CDR3 sequences listed, 35% to 40% were seen once. The sequenced sample was blood. These receptors were collected from a young man in good health.

The V and J genes are TRBV6-6 and TRBJ2-2; D is perhaps TRBD1 or TRBD2 (6 bases each). The CDR3 length is 14 residues. The germline V gene encodes CDR1 MNHNY and CDR2 SVGAGI (reference sequence). The germline V and J ends were trimmed by 2 bases and 4 bases, with 8 bases remaining between them. CDR3 region: CASSYGGGTGELFF. Written as DNA, the CDR3 is TGTGCCAGCAGTTACGGAGGGGGCACCGGGGAGCTGTTTTTT.

The rearrangement links TRBV20-1 to TRBJ2-3, with 8 bases that match TRBD2. Germline V gene data show CDR1 as DFQATT and CDR2 as SNEGSKA (reference sequence). The CDR3 extends over 14 amino acids. J lost 8 bases, V lost 0 bases, and 7 bases had no gene match. The CDR3 spells CSARDGIAGITQYF. The CDR3, as DNA: TGCAGTGCTAGAGATGGAATAGCGGGAATTACGCAGTATTTT.

The chain couples TRBV5-1 to TRBJ1-2; D gene uncertain. The V gene's germline CDR1 is SGHRS and CDR2 YFSETQ. V lost 0 bases to trimming and J lost 4 bases, with 16 bases between them. The CDR3 is made up of 16 amino acids. The CDR3 here is CASSLESRRNVYGYTF. CDR3 DNA sequence: TGCGCCAGCAGCTTGGAGTCGCGGCGGAATGTCTATGGCTACACCTTC.

The table lists this clonotype with a few counts. This chain joins TRBV20-1 and TRBJ2-1; 8 bases line up with TRBD2. Per germline, CDR1 DFQATT and CDR2 SNEGSKA (reference sequence). The CDR3 length is 16 residues. Trimming removed 6 bases from V and 0 bases from J; junction bases left unmatched: 10. CDR3 DNA sequence: TGCAGTGCGCATTCCGGGGGGGGGCTCTCCTACAATGAGCAGTTCTTC. Translated: CSAHSGGGLSYNEQFF.

The chain is built from TRBV20-1 and TRBJ1-2, with 7 bases lining up with TRBD1. This CDR3 comprises 15 residues. V lost 5 bases, J lost 0 bases, and 9 bases stayed unmatched. CDR1 and CDR2 from the germline V gene are DFQATT and SNEGSKA (reference sequence). The CDR3 reads CSALRTGDTNYGYTF. The CDR3 region has the DNA TGCAGTGCTCTTCGGACAGGAGATACTAACTATGGCTACACCTTC.

V and J are TRBV20-1 and TRBJ2-2, with D perhaps matching TRBD1 or TRBD2 (5 bases each). The CDR3 sequence is 14 residues long. Germline loops: CDR1 DFQATT, CDR2 SNEGSKA (reference sequence). The V end lost 6 bases, the J end lost 6 bases, and 17 bases lay between the germline ends. The CDR3 is CSAGRVLPAGELFF. The DNA of the CDR3 is TGCAGTGCGGGGCGGGTCCTGCCGGCCGGGGAGCTGTTTTTT.

This clonotype has only a few counts. The chain is built from TRBV28 and TRBJ1-4; possible D gene TRBD1, 5 bases. This CDR3 has 16 residues. Germline CDR1 reads MDHEN; CDR2 reads SYDVKM. The V end was cut by 6 bases, the J end by 5 bases, with 19 bases between. The CDR3 DNA follows: TGTGCCAGCAGCCCCCCCGGGGCTGAGATCAATGAAAAACTGTTTTTT. Its translation: CASSPPGAEINEKLFF.

This clonotype showed up many times. The chain has TRBV6-6 and TRBJ1-6; D is ambiguous. Germline CDR1 reads MNHNY; CDR2 reads SVGAGI (reference sequence). CDR3 length: 15 amino acids. V was shortened by 2 bases and J by 7 bases, with 12 bases between the two germline ends. CDR3: CASSYPGAENSPLHF. DNA of the CDR3: TGTGCCAGCAGTTACCCGGGAGCGGAAAATTCACCCCTCCACTTT.

This clonotype was observed once. This sequence may be a read error, since a much larger clone differs from it by one base. The chain combines TRBV12-3 or TRBV12-4 with TRBJ2-1; no firm D call. The J call may not be correct, given that the DNA end is closer to TRBJ2-7. This CDR3 region has 16 residues. CDR3 sequence reads: CASSFESGSSYNEQYF. The CDR3 DNA sequence: TGTGCCAGCAGTTTCGAGTCCGGAAGCTCCTACAATGAGCAGTACTTC.

This chain joins TRBV20-1 and TRBJ1-6; 9 nucleotides match TRBD1. From germline, CDR1 is DFQATT and CDR2 SNEGSKA (reference sequence). CDR3 length: 15 residues. V trimming: 6 bases; J trimming: 6 bases; junction bases outside the gene matches: 9. Here the CDR3 reads CSARTGTGSNSPLHF. The CDR3 region has the DNA TGCAGTGCGAGGACCGGGACAGGGTCTAATTCACCCCTCCACTTT.

This clonotype was seen a few times. The V gene is TRBV10-3, the J gene TRBJ2-7; either TRBD1 or TRBD2 may supply D (5 bases each). The V end lost 5 bases, the J end lost 2 bases, and 19 bases lay between the germline ends. CDR3 length: 16 residues. CDR1 and CDR2 from the germline V gene are ENHRY and SYGVKD. In DNA, the CDR3 is TGTGCCATCAGTTTTTCACCCCGGGACGGTACCTACGAGCAGTACTTC. It yields the protein CAISFSPRDGTYEQYF.

The gene calls are TRBV20-1 and TRBJ1-2; 9 bases fit TRBD1. Germline loops: CDR1 DFQATT, CDR2 SNEGSKA (reference sequence). V dropped 0 bases and J dropped 8; count of bases not matched to a gene: 13. The CDR3 extends over 16 amino acids. The DNA for the CDR3 is TGCAGTGCTAGAGACGCGGGGGCACAGGGGGCTCGAGGCTACACCTTC. Amino acid sequence: CSARDAGAQGARGYTF.

This clonotype was detected only a few times. The CDR3, as DNA: TGTGCCAGCAGCAGTGGGGCTCTAGACTACGAGCAGTACTTC. Its protein product is CASSSGALDYEQYF. V is TRBV21-1 and J is TRBJ2-7; the D call in the table, TRBD1, was not verified against the DNA. TRBV21-1 is a pseudogene locus. The CDR3 is 14 amino acids.

Written as DNA, the CDR3 is TGTGCCTGGAGTCATACGGGGGCTCAGCCCCAGCATTTT. Translated: CAWSHTGAQPQHF. The chain uses TRBV30 and TRBJ1-5; D is possibly TRBD1 (6 bases). V lost 2 bases, J lost 6 bases, and 11 bases lay in between. The germline gives CDR1 GTSNPN, CDR2 SVGIG (reference sequence). CDR3 length equals 13 residues.

This clonotype is a singleton in its sample. The chain combines TRBV5-4 with TRBJ2-1, with D possibly matching TRBD1 (6 bases). The CDR3 contains 15 residues. V gave up 4 bases and J gave up 5 bases, with 16 bases separating them. From germline, CDR1 is SGHNT and CDR2 YYREEE (reference sequence). The CDR3: CASSPAPGTNNEQFF. The CDR3 DNA sequence: TGTGCCAGCAGCCCAGCCCCCGGGACAAACAATGAGCAGTTCTTC.

The J gene is TRBJ2-2, the V gene TRBV7-9; D is unresolved. The V end was cut by 1 base, the J end by 4 bases, with 13 bases between. Germline V lookup: CDR1 SEHNR, CDR2 FQNEAQ (reference sequence). This CDR3 is built from 16 residues. DNA of the CDR3: TGTGCCAGCAGCTTAGGTCCTTCCCGGCCCACCGGGGAGCTGTTTTTT. This translates into CASSLGPSRPTGELFF.

This clonotype has a handful of counts. DNA for the CDR3: TGTGCCAGCAGCTTCCTGGAGACAGATACGCAGTATTTT. It specifies CASSFLETDTQYF. The chain carries TRBV5-5 and TRBJ2-3; D gene unclear. The CDR3 runs to 13 residues. Germline CDR1 is SGHKS and CDR2 is YYEKEE (reference sequence). V gave up 2 bases and J gave up 3 bases, with 7 bases separating them.

This clonotype showed up just a few times. This chain links TRBV6-1 with TRBJ1-1; D unresolved. This CDR3 has 13 residues. Looked up from germline, CDR1 is MNHNS and CDR2 is SASEGT. Trimming removed 4 bases at V and 2 bases at J, with 8 bases between. CDR3 loop: CASSGHDNTEAFF. The CDR3 nucleotides are TGTGCCAGCAGTGGCCATGATAACACTGAAGCTTTCTTT.

The chain has TRBV7-2 and TRBJ2-3; 11 nucleotides line up with TRBD1. V lost 4 bases, J lost 7 bases, and 7 bases stayed unmatched. CDR1 SGHTA and CDR2 FQGNSA come from the germline V gene. The CDR3 is made up of 15 amino acids. The CDR3 region is CASSSTGTGGNTQYF. In DNA, the CDR3 is TGTGCCAGCAGCTCTACCGGGACAGGGGGGAATACGCAGTATTTT.

This chain uses TRBV20-1 with TRBJ1-2; 7 nucleotides match TRBD1. The CDR3 has 15 residues. Per germline, CDR1 DFQATT and CDR2 SNEGSKA (reference sequence). Trimming cost V 0 bases and J 0 bases; bases outside gene matches: 4. CDR3 region: CSARDGTVANYGYTF. CDR3 DNA sequence: TGCAGTGCTAGAGACGGGACAGTAGCTAACTATGGCTACACCTTC.

CDR3 in DNA: TGCAGTGCTAGGAGGACTAGCCTAATCCACACAGATACGCAGTATTTT. This codes for CSARRTSLIHTDTQYF. V gene TRBV20-1 combines with J gene TRBJ2-3, with 8 bases lining up with TRBD2. Per germline, CDR1 DFQATT and CDR2 SNEGSKA (reference sequence). The ends lost 3 bases at V and 2 bases at J; junction bases unmatched: 10. The CDR3 totals 16 residues.

This clonotype was counted a few times. This chain connects TRBV29-1 to TRBJ2-5, with D uncertain. Per germline, CDR1 SQVTM and CDR2 ANQGSEA. Between the trimmed V and J ends, which lost 7 bases and 11 bases, there was a span of 23 bases. CDR3 length: 13 amino acids. CDR3 region: CSATGQRRNEQYF. The CDR3 DNA follows: TGCAGCGCTACGGGCCAGAGAAGGAATGAGCAGTACTTC. Based on the CDR3 plus reference TRBV29-1 and TRBJ2-5, the full variable domain is SAVISQKPSRDICQRGTSLTIQCQVDSQVTMMFWYRQQPGQSLTLIATANQGSEATYESGFVIDKFPISRPNLTFSTLTVSNMSPEDSSIYLCSATGQRRNEQYFGPGTRLLVL.

The gene calls are TRBV20-1 and TRBJ2-7; TRBD1 aligns across 8 bases. The CDR3 is made up of 13 amino acids. Germline V CDR1 and CDR2: DFQATT, SNEGSKA (reference sequence). V trimming: 2 bases; J trimming: 7 bases; junction bases outside the gene matches: 7. The CDR3, as DNA: TGCAGTGCTAGACAGGGGGCTTACAATGAGCAGTACTTC. It codes for CSARQGAYNEQYF.

This clonotype was counted many times. V usage is TRBV21-1 and J usage is TRBJ2-3. TRBV21-1 corresponds to a pseudogene. The CDR3 has 14 amino acids. CDR3 DNA: TGTGCCAGCAGCAAAATCGGGGTCATGGATACGCAGTATTTT. Amino acid sequence: CASSKIGVMDTQYF.

The chain carries TRBV12-3 or TRBV12-4 and TRBJ2-7, with TRBD1 as a possible D gene (6 bases). The CDR3 spans 15 residues. V shed 6 bases and J shed 7 bases, with 22 bases lying between them. The DNA of the CDR3 is TGTGCCAGCAGCACCCCTGTGGGGGCTTACAATGAGCAGTACTTC. Its protein product is CASSTPVGAYNEQYF.

The rearrangement links TRBV2 to TRBJ2-7, with TRBD1 identical over 7 bases. The CDR3 is 15 amino acids. Germline assignment: CDR1 SNHLY and CDR2 FYNNEI. After removal of 6 bases from V and 0 bases from J, the junction contained 8 bases not matched to a gene. As DNA, the CDR3 is TGTGCCAGCAGACAATGGGACAGCCTCTCCTACGAGCAGTACTTC. Its protein product is CASRQWDSLSYEQYF.

Worth noting for this clonotype: A read error may be the cause here, since a much bigger clone is one base away. V usage is TRBV10-3 and J usage is TRBJ2-5; TRBD1 might be the D (5 bases). Near its end, the DNA agrees better with TRBJ2-1, so the J call may be wrong. The CDR3 is 13 residues long. Germline loops: CDR1 ENHRY, CDR2 SYGVKD. Written as DNA, the CDR3 is TGTGCCTCACACGGGCAGGGCCAAGAGACCCAGTTCTTC. It is translated as CASHGQGQETQFF.